This TCR beta chain was documented in a study of blood T cell repertoires in COVID-19. On the study more broadly: Specimens from acute and convalescent COVID-19 originated in the United States, Italy and Spain.

Libraries were prepared by immunoSEQ multiplex PCR; TCRdb keeps only in-frame clonotypes and omits some of them. The sample consists of 50,000 to 65,000 clones, about nine tenths of them appearing once. Germline V CDR1 and CDR2: SGHTS, YDEGEE. V lost 1 base and J lost 5; bases outside the gene matches: 4. The CDR3 spans 15 residues. This sequence originates from a woman between 55 and 75 years old with active or convalescent COVID-19. Sequencing was done on a sample of peripheral blood. This rearrangement joins TRBV5-8 to TRBJ2-3; 10 bases are a match to TRBD2. The CDR3 loop reads CASSLPVAGGDTQYF. CDR3 bases: TGTGCCAGCAGCTTGCCTGTAGCGGGAGGAGATACGCAGTATTTT.